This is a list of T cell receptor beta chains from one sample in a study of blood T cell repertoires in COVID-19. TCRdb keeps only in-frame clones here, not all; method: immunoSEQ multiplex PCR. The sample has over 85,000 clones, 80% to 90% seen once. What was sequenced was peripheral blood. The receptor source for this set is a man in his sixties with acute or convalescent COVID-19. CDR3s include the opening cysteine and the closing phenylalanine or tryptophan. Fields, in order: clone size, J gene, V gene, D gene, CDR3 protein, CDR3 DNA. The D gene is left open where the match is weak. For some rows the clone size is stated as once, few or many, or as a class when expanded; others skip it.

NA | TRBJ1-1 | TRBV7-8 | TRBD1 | CASTLTDRVDWYVTEAFF | TGTGCCAGCACCTTGACGGACAGGGTCGATTGGTATGTAACTGAAGCTTTCTTT
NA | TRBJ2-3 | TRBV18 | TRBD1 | CASSPFGQGAGTDTQYF | TGTGCCAGCTCACCATTCGGACAGGGGGCGGGCACAGATACGCAGTATTTT
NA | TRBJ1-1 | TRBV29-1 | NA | CSVVGGFTEAFF | TGCAGCGTTGTCGGAGGGTTCACTGAAGCTTTCTTT
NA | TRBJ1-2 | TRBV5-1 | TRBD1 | CASSSGGGYGYTF | TGCGCCAGCAGCTCAGGGGGCGGCTATGGCTACACCTTC
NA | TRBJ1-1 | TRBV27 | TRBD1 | CASSRRGSNTEAFF | TGTGCCAGCAGTCGCAGGGGGTCTAACACTGAAGCTTTCTTT
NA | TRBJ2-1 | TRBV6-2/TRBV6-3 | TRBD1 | CASSPDRGTYNEQFF | TGTGCCAGCAGCCCGGACAGGGGGACGTACAATGAGCAGTTCTTC
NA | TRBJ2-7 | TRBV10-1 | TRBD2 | CASRISGDEQYF | TGCGCCAGCAGGATTAGCGGGGACGAGCAGTACTTC
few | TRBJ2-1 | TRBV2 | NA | CASRRYREGNNEQFF | TGTGCCAGCAGGAGATACAGGGAAGGGAACAATGAGCAGTTCTTC
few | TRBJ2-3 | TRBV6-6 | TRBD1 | CASSRGTGSSTDTQYF | TGTGCCAGCAGTAGGGGGACAGGCTCAAGCACAGATACGCAGTATTTT
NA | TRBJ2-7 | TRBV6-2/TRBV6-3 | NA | CASSSRAVEQYF | TGTGCCAGCAGCAGCAGGGCCGTTGAGCAGTACTTC
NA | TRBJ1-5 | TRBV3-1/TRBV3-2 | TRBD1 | CASSQRTGAVEPQHF | TGTGCCAGCAGCCAGCGGACAGGGGCTGTAGAACCCCAGCATTTT
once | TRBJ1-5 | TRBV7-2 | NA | CASSLGPAGMLGAQHF | TGTGCCAGCAGCTTAGGGCCGGCCGGGATGTTGGGAGCACAGCATTTT
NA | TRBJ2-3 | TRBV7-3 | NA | CASSLTAGYSDTQYF | TGTGCCAGCAGCTTAACGGCAGGGTACTCAGATACGCAGTATTTT
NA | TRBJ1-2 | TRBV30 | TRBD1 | CAWTRWRDRDYGYTF | TGTGCCTGGACCAGGTGGAGGGACAGAGACTATGGCTACACCTTC
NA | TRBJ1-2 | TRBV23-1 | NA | CASSHHRRTNYGYTF | TGCGCCAGCAGTCACCACAGGCGAACTAACTATGGCTACACCTTC
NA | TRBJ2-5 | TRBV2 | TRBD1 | CASKGGRQETQYF | TGTGCCAGCAAAGGGGGCCGCCAAGAGACCCAGTACTTC
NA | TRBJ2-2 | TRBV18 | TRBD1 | CASSPPGQGVTGELFF | TGTGCCAGCTCACCACCGGGACAGGGTGTCACCGGGGAGCTGTTTTTT
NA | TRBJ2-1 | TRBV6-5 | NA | CASSRYIGGNEQFF | TGTGCCAGCAGCCGATATATAGGGGGTAATGAGCAGTTCTTC
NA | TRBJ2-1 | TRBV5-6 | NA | CASSFRVTSYNEQFF | TGTGCCAGCAGCTTCAGGGTGACAAGCTACAATGAGCAGTTCTTC
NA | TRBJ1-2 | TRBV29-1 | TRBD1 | CSVGIPGQGNGYTF | TGCAGCGTTGGAATACCGGGACAGGGGAATGGCTACACCTTC
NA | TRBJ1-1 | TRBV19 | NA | CASSLRSRTRGPNTEAFF | TGTGCCAGTAGTCTCCGGAGTCGAACCAGGGGTCCGAACACTGAAGCTTTCTTT
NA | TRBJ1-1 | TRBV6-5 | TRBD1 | CASGDRGSTEAFF | TGTGCCAGCGGGGACAGGGGTTCCACTGAAGCTTTCTTT
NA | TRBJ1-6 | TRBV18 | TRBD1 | CASSPRRDRTSYNSPLHF | TGTGCCAGCTCACCAAGGAGGGACAGGACCTCCTATAATTCACCCCTCCACTTT
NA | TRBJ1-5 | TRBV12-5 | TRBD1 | CASGLTWDSHLSNQPQHF | TGTGCTAGTGGTTTGACCTGGGACAGCCACCTTAGCAATCAGCCCCAGCATTTT
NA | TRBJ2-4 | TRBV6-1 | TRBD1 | CASSEAGTGKNIQYF | TGTGCCAGCAGTGAAGCCGGGACAGGAAAAAACATTCAGTACTTC
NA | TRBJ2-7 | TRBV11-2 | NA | CASIPAGGPFGEQYF | TGTGCCAGCATTCCGGCCGGGGGACCATTTGGGGAGCAGTACTTC
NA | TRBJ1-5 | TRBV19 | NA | CASSIVGVYNQPQHF | TGTGCCAGTAGTATAGTAGGGGTCTACAATCAGCCCCAGCATTTT
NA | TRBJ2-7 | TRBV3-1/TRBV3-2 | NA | CASTTTGRGSFYEQYF | TGTGCCAGCACCACAACAGGGAGGGGATCTTTCTACGAGCAGTACTTC
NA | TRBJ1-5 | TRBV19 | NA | CASSTQKDQPQHF | TGTGCCAGTAGTACCCAGAAAGATCAGCCCCAGCATTTT
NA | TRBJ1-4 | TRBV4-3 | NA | CASSQDWRATNEKLFF | TGCGCCAGCAGCCAAGATTGGAGGGCAACTAATGAAAAACTGTTTTTT
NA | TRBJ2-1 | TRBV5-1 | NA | CASSSYNDWQGEQFF | TGCGCCAGCAGCTCCTACAACGACTGGCAAGGTGAGCAGTTCTTC
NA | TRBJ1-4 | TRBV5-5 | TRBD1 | CASSPQGAREKLFF | TGTGCCAGCAGCCCACAGGGGGCCCGTGAAAAACTGTTTTTT
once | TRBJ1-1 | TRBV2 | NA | CASSYSPNTEAFF | TGTGCCAGCAGTTACAGTCCCAACACTGAAGCTTTCTTT
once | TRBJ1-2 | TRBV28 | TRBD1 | CASSPTGQGNYGYTF | TGTGCCAGCAGTCCCACGGGACAGGGGAACTATGGCTACACCTTC
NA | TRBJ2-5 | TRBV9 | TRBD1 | CASSVGTGGWETQYF | TGTGCCAGCAGCGTTGGTACAGGGGGTTGGGAGACCCAGTACTTC
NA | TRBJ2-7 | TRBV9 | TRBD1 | CASSPETGRSYEQYF | TGTGCCAGCAGCCCCGAGACAGGGCGCTCCTACGAGCAGTACTTC
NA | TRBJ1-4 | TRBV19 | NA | CASKWGDRTNEKLFF | TGTGCCAGTAAATGGGGCGACAGAACTAATGAAAAACTGTTTTTT
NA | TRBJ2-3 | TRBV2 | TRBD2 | CASSTSGKGTDTQYF | TGTGCCAGCAGTACTAGCGGAAAAGGCACAGATACGCAGTATTTT
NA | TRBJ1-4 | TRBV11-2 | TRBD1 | CASSRGLFPTNEKLFF | TGTGCCAGCAGCAGGGGGCTTTTTCCAACTAATGAAAAACTGTTTTTT